The sample holds one count of the clone carrying this TCR beta chain. The germline CDR1 and CDR2 sequences are LGHNA and YSLEER. Trimming shortened V by 3 bases and J by 5 bases, and 16 bases separated the two germline ends. The CDR3 covers 16 residues. This entry is derived from a study of blood T cell repertoires in COVID-19. Authors' analysis steps: Amplification of reference gene primers was used by the study to estimate nucleated cell counts. Measured with immunoSEQ multiplex PCR; TCRdb has only the in-frame clones, and not every one. That table gives V, J and clone size, and the DNA gave D and trimming. The sample includes 250,000 to 350,000 clones, less than 85% of them seen just once.

What was sequenced was peripheral blood. This clonotype originated in a human donor with COVID-19, enrolled during active disease. The donor label of this sample is uncertain. The chain recombines TRBV4-3 with TRBJ1-4; the D is unclear. The CDR3 region is CASSQPRRDGNEKLFF. CDR3 sequence (DNA): TGCGCCAGCAGCCAGCCTCGGCGGGATGGGAATGAAAAACTGTTTTTT.